This TCR beta chain emerged from a study of PD-1 blockade in classical Hodgkin lymphoma. The assay was immunoSEQ multiplex PCR, and TCRdb's table has in-frame clones only and misses some. The repertoire has over 15,000 clones, 82% of them found once; the top ten carry roughly a quarter. Germline V gene sequence: CDR1 SGDLS, CDR2 YYNGEE. Trimming took off 0 bases at V and 0 bases at J, with 8 bases between the two ends. The CDR3 has 15 amino acids. Autologous stem cell transplantation was followed by relapse in every patient, and brentuximab vedotin exposure varied. Sequencing was performed on peripheral blood mononuclear cells (PBMCs), taken before the second cycle of nivolumab. The TCR comes from a human donor with classical Hodgkin lymphoma. The chain combines TRBV9 with TRBJ2-3; D is uncertain. The CDR3 reads CASSVGRFSTDTQYF. CDR3 in DNA: TGTGCCAGCAGCGTAGGCAGGTTCAGCACAGATACGCAGTATTTT. The full variable domain, rest sourced from reference TRBV9 and TRBJ2-3, is DSGVTQTPKHLITATGQRVTLRCSPRSGDLSVYWYQQSLDQGLQFLIQYYNGEERAKGNILERFSAQQFPDLHSELNLSSLELGDSALYFCASSVGRFSTDTQYFGPGTRLTVL.